This T cell receptor beta chain was identified during a study of human T cells and chemical hapten exposure. Background on the study: Throughout the approximately 24-week study, diphenylcyclopropenone was applied weekly to the patients' scalps.

The time point was: pre-sensitization, week 0. The treatment here: therapeutic diphenylcyclopropenone sensitization with weekly scalp DPC. MiXCR, run by TCRdb on the RACE reads, gives a single entry per CDR3 protein. The data hold approximately 370,000 distinct CDR3 sequences, with 5% to 6.5% observed a single time. CDR3 length: 18 residues. Trimming removed 4 bases at V and 1 base at J, with 22 bases between. This specimen was whole blood, taken in connection with sensitization to the hapten diphenylcyclopropenone (DPC). The clonotype comes from a woman aged 18 to 35 with alopecia areata. Some clones in this sample may be carry-over from other donors' samples. The chain combines TRBV12-3 or TRBV12-4 with TRBJ2-5; a possible D gene is TRBD2 (5 bases). This CDR3 is CASSSSLRGLNFQETQYF. The CDR3 coding sequence is TGTGCCAGCAGTTCCAGTTTACGGGGTTTGAACTTCCAAGAGACCCAGTACTTC.